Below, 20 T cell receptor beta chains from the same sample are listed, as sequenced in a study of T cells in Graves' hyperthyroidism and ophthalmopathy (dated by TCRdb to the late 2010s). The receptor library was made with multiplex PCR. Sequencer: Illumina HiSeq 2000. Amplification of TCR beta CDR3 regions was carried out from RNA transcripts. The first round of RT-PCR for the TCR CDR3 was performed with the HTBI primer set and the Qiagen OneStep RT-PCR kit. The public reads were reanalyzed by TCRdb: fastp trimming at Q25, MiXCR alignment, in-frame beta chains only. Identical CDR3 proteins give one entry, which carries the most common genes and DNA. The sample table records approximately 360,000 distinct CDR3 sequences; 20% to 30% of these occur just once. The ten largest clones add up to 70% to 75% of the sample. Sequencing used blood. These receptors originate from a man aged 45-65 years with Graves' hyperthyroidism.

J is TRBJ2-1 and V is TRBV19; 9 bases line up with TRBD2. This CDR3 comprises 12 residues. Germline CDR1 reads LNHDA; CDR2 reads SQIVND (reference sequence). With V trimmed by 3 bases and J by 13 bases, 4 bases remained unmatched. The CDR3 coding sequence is TGTGCCAGTAGTATCGCCGGGACTAGCCAGTTCTTC. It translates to CASSIAGTSQFF.

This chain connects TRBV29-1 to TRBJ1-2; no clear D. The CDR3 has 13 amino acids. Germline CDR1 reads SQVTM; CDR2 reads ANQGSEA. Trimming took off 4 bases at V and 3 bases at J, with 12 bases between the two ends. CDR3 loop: CSVAVGDYYGYTF. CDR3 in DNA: TGCAGCGTTGCAGTAGGAGATTACTATGGCTACACCTTC.

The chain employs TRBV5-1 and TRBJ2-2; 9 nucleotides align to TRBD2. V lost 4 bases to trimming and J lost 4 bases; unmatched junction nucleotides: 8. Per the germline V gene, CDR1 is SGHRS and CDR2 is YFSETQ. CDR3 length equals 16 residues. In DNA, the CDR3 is TGCGCCAGCAGCCTCTTAGCGGGAGCGAGCACCGGGGAGCTGTTTTTT. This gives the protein CASSLLAGASTGELFF.

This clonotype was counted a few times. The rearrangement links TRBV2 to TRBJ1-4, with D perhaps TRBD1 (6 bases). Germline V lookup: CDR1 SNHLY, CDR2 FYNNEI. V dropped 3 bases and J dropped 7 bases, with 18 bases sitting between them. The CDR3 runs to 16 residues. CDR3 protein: CASSDLLSGAGEKLFF. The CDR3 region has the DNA TGTGCCAGCAGTGATTTGCTCTCGGGGGCGGGTGAAAAACTGTTTTTT.

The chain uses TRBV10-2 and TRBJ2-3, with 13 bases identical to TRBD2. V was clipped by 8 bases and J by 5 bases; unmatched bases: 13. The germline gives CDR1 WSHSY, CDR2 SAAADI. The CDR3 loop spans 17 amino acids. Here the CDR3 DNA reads TGCGCCAGCGGGACCGGGACTAGCGGGAATTCGGGAGATACGCAGTATTTT. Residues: CASGTGTSGNSGDTQYF.

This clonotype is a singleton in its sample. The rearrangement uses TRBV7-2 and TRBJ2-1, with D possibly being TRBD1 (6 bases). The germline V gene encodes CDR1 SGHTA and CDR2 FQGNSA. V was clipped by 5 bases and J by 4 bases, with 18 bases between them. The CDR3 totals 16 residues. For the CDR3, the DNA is TGTGCCAGCAGCCAAGAGGTCAGGGGATATTACAATGAGCAGTTCTTC. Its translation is CASSQEVRGYYNEQFF.

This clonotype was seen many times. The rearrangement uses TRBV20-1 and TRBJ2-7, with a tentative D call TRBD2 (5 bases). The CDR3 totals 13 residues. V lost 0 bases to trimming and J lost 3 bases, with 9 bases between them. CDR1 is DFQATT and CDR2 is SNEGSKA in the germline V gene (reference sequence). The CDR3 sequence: CSARDGGLYEQYF. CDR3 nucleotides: TGCAGTGCTAGAGATGGCGGACTCTACGAGCAGTACTTC.

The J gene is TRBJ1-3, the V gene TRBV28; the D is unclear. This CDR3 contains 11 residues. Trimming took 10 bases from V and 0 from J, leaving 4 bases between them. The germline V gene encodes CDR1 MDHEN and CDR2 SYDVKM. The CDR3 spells CATHSGNTIYF. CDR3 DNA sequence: TGTGCCACCCACTCTGGAAACACCATATATTTT.

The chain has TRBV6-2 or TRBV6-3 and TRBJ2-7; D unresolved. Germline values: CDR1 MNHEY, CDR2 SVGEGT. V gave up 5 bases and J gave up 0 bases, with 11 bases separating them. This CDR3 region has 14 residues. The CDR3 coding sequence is TGTGCCAGCAGTGGGTGGACGGGCTCCTACGAGCAGTACTTC. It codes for CASSGWTGSYEQYF.

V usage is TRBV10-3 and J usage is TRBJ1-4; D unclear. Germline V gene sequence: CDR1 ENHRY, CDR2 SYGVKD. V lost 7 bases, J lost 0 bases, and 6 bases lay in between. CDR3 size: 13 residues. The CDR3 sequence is CAIKGATNEKLFF. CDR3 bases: TGTGCCATCAAAGGTGCAACTAATGAAAAACTGTTTTTT.

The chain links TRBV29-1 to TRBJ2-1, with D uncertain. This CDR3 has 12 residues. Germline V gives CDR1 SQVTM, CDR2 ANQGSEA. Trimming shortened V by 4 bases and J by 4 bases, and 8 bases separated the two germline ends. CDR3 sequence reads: CSVVRQYNEQFF. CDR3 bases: TGCAGCGTTGTGCGGCAGTACAATGAGCAGTTCTTC.

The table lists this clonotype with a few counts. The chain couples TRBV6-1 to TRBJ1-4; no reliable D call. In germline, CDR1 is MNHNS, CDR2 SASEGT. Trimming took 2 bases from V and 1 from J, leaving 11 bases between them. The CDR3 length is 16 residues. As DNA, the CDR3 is TGTGCCAGCAGTGAATTTTGGTCAGGAACTAATGAAAAACTGTTTTTT. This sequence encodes CASSEFWSGTNEKLFF.

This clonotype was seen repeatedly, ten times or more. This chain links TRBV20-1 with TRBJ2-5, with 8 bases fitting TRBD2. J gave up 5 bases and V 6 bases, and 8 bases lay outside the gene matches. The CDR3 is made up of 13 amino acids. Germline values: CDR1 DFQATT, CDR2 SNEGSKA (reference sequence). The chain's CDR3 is CSAELGLGETQYF. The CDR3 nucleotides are TGCAGTGCGGAACTGGGACTAGGGGAGACCCAGTACTTC.

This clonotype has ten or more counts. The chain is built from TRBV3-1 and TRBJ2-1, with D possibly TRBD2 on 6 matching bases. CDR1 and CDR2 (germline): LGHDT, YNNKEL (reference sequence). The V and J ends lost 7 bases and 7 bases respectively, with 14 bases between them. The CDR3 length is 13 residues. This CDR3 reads CASKERAGNEQFF. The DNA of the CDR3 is TGTGCCAGCAAAGAAAGGGCGGGAAATGAGCAGTTCTTC.

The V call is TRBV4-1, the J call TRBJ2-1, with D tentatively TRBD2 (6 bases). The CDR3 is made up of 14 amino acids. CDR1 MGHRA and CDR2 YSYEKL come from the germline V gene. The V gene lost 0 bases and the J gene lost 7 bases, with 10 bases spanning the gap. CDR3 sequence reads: CASSQEVGGNEQFF. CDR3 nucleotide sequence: TGCGCCAGCAGCCAAGAGGTAGGAGGGAATGAGCAGTTCTTC.

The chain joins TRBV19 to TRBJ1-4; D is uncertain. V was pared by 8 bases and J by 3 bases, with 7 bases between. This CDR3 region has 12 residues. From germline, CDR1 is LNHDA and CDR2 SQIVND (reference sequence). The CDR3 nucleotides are TGTGCCAGTGGGAGCCCTAATGAAAAACTGTTTTTT. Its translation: CASGSPNEKLFF.

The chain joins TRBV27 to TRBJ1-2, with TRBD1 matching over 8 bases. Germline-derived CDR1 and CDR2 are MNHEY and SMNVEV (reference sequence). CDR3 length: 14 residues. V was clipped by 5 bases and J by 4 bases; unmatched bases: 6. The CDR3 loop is CASSLRDRLYGYTF. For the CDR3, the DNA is TGTGCCAGCAGTCTCCGGGACAGGCTCTATGGCTACACCTTC.

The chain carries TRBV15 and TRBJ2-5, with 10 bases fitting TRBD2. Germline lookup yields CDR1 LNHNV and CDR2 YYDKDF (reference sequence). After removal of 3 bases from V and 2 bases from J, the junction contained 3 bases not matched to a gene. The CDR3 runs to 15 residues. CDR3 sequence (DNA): TGTGCCACCAGCAGTATAGCGGGAGGACAAGAGACCCAGTACTTC. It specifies CATSSIAGGQETQYF.

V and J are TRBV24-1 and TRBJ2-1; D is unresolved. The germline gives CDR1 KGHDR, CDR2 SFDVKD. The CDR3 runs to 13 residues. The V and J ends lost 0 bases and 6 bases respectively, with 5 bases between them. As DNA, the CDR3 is TGTGCCACCAGTGATTTGGCTGTCAATGAGCAGTTCTTC. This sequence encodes CATSDLAVNEQFF.

In DNA form, the CDR3 reads TGTGCCAGCAGCTGGGGGGTGACCCAGTACTTC. Translating gives CASSWGVTQYF. The chain links TRBV11-3 to TRBJ2-5; possible D gene TRBD2, 6 bases. In germline, CDR1 is SGHNT, CDR2 YENEEA. Trimming took 4 bases from V and 7 from J, leaving 7 bases between them. The CDR3 consists of 11 residues.